The 2 T cell receptor beta chains below were found in one sample sequenced in a study of blood T cell repertoires in COVID-19. Libraries were prepared by immunoSEQ multiplex PCR; TCRdb keeps only in-frame clonotypes and omits some of them. The sample gives under 350,000 clones, over 75% of which show up once; 3.5% to 5% is in the top ten. Sequenced sample: PBMCs or T cells enriched from blood (not recorded which). Every receptor here comes from a man aged 25 to 40 who had recovered from COVID-19.

This clone turned up a few times. The chain has TRBV30 and TRBJ2-7, with D possibly matching TRBD1 (6 bases). V lost 4 bases and J lost 4, with 11 bases in between. The CDR3 has 12 residues. Germline V lookup: CDR1 GTSNPN, CDR2 SVGIG (reference sequence). CDR3 DNA: TGTGCCTGGAAGGGGGTTCAATACGAGCAGTACTTC. Translation gives CAWKGVQYEQYF.

V gene TRBV6-1 combines with J gene TRBJ1-1; no firm D call. Germline loops: CDR1 MNHNS, CDR2 SASEGT. V lost 3 bases to trimming and J lost 1 base, with 24 bases between them. The CDR3 length is 19 residues. The CDR3 here is CASSEFLGTRGPANTEAFF. CDR3 bases: TGTGCCAGCAGTGAGTTTTTGGGCACCCGTGGGCCGGCGAACACTGAAGCTTTCTTT.